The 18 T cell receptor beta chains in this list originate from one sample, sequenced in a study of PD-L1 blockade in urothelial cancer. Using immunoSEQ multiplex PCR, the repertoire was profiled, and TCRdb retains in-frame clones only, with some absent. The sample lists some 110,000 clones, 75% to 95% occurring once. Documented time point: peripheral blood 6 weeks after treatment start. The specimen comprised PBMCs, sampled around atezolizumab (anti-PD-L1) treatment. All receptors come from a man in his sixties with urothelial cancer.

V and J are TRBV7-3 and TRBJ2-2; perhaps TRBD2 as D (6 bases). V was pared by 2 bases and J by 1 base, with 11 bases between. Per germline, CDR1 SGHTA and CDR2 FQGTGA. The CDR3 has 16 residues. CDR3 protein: CASSLGGTLNTGELFF. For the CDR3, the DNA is TGTGCCAGCAGCTTAGGGGGGACTTTGAACACCGGGGAGCTGTTTTTT.

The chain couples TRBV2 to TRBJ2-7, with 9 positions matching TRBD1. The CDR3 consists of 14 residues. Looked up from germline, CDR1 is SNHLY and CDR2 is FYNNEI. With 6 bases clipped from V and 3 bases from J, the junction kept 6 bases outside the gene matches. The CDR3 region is CASSPGQGVYEQYF. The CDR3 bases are TGTGCCAGCAGCCCGGGACAGGGAGTCTACGAGCAGTACTTC.

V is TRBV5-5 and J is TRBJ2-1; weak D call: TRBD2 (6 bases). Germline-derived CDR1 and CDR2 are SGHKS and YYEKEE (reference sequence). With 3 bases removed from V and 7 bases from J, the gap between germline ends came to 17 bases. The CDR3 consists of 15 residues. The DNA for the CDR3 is TGTGCCAGCAGCTCCCTCGGTGGAGGGCGGAATGAGCAGTTCTTC. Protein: CASSSLGGGRNEQFF. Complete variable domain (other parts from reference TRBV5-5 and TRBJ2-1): DAGVTQSPTHLIKTRGQQVTLRCSPISGHKSVSWYQQVLGQGPQFIFQYYEKEERGRGNFPDRFSARQFPNYSSELNVNALLLGDSALYLCASSSLGGGRNEQFFGPGTRLTVL.

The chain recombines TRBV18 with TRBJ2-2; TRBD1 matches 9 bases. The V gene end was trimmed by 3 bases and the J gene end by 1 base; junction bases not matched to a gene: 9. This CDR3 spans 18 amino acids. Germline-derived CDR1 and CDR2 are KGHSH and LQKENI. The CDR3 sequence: CASSPGDRVTKNTGELFF. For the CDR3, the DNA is TGTGCCAGCTCACCGGGGGACAGGGTCACTAAGAACACCGGGGAGCTGTTTTTT.

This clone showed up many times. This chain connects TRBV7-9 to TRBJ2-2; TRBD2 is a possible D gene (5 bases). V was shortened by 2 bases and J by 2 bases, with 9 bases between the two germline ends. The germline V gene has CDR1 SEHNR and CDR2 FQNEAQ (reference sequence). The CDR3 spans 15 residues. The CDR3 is CASSLNGLNTGELFF. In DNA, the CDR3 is TGTGCCAGCAGCTTAAACGGACTTAACACCGGGGAGCTGTTTTTT.

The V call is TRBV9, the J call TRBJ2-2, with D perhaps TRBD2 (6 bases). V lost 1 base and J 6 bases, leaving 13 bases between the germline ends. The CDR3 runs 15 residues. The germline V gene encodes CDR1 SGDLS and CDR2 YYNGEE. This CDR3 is CASSVTSRYPGELFF. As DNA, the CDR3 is TGTGCCAGCAGCGTAACTAGCAGGTATCCCGGGGAGCTGTTTTTT.

In DNA form, the CDR3 reads TGTGCCAGCAGCTGGAGGGAGACCCAGTACTTC. Its protein product is CASSWRETQYF. This chain uses TRBV5-6 with TRBJ2-5; TRBD2 might be the D (5 bases). The CDR3 has 11 residues. Trimming left V 3 bases short and J 5 bases short, with 5 bases between. Germline V gene data show CDR1 as SGHDT and CDR2 as YYEEEE.

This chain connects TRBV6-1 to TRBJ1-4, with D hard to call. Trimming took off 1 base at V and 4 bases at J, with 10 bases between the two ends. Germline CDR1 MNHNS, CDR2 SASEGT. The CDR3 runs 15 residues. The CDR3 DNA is TGTGCCAGCAGTGAAGTAACAGCTTTTAATGAAAAACTGTTTTTT. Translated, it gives CASSEVTAFNEKLFF.

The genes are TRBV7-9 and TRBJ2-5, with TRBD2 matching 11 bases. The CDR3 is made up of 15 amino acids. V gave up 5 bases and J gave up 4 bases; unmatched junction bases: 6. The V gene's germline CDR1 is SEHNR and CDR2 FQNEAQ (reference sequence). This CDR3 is CASSPYSGGGETQYF. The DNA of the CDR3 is TGTGCCAGCAGCCCGTATAGCGGGGGGGGAGAGACCCAGTACTTC.

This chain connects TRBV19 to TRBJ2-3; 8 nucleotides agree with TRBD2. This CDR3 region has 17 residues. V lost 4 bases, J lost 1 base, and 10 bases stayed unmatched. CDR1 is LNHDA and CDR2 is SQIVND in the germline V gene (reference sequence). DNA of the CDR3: TGTGCCAGTAGTACCCCGCGGGGGGAAGGCCGCACAGATACGCAGTATTTT. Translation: CASSTPRGEGRTDTQYF.

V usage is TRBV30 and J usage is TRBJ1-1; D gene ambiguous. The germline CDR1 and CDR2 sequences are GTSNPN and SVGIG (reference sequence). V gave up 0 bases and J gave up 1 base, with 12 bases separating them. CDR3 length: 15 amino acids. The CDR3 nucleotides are TGTGCCTGGAGTGTCCCGGGGTTTAGGAACACTGAAGCTTTCTTT. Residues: CAWSVPGFRNTEAFF.

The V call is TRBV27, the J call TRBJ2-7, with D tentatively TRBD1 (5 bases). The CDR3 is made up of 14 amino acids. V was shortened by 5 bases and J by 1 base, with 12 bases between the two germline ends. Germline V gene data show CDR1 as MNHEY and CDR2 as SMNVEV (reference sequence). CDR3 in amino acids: CASSRRDGSYEQYF. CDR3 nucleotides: TGTGCCAGCAGTCGCAGGGATGGGTCCTACGAGCAGTACTTC.

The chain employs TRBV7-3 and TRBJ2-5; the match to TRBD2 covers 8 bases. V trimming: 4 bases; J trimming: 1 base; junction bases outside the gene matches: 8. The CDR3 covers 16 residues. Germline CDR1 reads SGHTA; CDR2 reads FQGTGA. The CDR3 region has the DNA TGTGCCAGCAGCTCCAGGGATAGCGGGGTCCAAGAGACCCAGTACTTC. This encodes CASSSRDSGVQETQYF. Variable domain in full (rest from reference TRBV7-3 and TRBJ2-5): GAGVSQTPSNKVTEKGKYVELRCDPISGHTALYWYRQSLGQGPEFLIYFQGTGAADDSGLPNDRFFAVRPEGSVSTLKIQRTERGDSAVYLCASSSRDSGVQETQYFGPGTRLLVL.

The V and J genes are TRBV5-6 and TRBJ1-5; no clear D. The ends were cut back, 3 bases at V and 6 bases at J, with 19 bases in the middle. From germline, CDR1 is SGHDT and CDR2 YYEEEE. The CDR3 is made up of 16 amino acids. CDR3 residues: CASSSSSRGLIQPQHF. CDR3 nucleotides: TGTGCCAGCAGCTCTAGCTCGCGGGGTTTGATTCAGCCCCAGCATTTT.

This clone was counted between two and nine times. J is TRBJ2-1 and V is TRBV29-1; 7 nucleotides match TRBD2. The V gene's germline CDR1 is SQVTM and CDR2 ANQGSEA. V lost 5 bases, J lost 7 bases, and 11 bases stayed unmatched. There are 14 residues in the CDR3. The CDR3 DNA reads TGCAGCGTTCTTCTTGCGGGAGTGGTGAATGAGCAGTTCTTC. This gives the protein CSVLLAGVVNEQFF.

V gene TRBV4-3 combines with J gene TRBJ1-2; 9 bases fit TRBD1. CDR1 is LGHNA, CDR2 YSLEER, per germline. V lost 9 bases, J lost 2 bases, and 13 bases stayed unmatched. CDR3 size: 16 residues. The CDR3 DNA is TGCGCCAGGGGACAGGGACACTTATTCATCAACTATGGCTACACCTTC. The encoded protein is CARGQGHLFINYGYTF.

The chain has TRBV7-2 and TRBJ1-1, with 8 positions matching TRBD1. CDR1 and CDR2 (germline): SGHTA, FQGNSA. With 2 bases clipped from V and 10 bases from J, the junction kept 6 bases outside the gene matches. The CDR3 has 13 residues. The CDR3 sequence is CASSLKDRAGAFF. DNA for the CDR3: TGTGCCAGCAGCTTAAAGGACAGGGCGGGAGCTTTCTTT.

The CDR3 bases are TGTGCCAGCAGACGTGCCGGGACTGACTATGGCTACACCTTC. Its protein is CASRRAGTDYGYTF. The rearrangement uses TRBV27 and TRBJ1-2; D is perhaps TRBD1 (5 bases). The CDR3 extends over 14 amino acids. Between the trimmed V and J ends, which lost 6 bases and 3 bases, there was a span of 14 bases. From germline, CDR1 is MNHEY and CDR2 SMNVEV (reference sequence).